Included here is one T cell receptor beta chain sequence, with context. Per the germline V gene, CDR1 is MGHRA and CDR2 is YSYEKL. V lost 1 base, J lost 3 bases, and 4 bases stayed unmatched. The CDR3 has 15 residues. The sample originates from a study of blood T cell repertoires in COVID-19. Background on the study: The United States, Italy and Spain supplied acute and convalescent COVID-19 samples.

TCRdb's copy holds only in-frame clones and misses some; the assay was immunoSEQ multiplex PCR. The sample has just over 650,000 clones; 75% to 90% are singletons. This chain connects TRBV4-1 to TRBJ2-7; 9 nucleotides align to TRBD1. This TCR was recovered from a woman aged 18-29 years with acute or convalescent COVID-19. Sequenced sample: peripheral blood. The DNA of the CDR3 is TGCGCCAGCAGCCAAGGAGTGACAGGGGGCTACGAGCAGTACTTC. Translation gives CASSQGVTGGYEQYF.